The 27 T cell receptor beta chains given below trace back to one sample, sequenced in a study of blood T cells in healthy people across ages. A second 7 to 11 cycle PCR used barcoded and J-beta primers. One entry per CDR3 protein, called by TCRdb with MiXCR from the 5' RACE reads. Here the sample spans nearly 800,000 distinct CDR3 sequences, 25% being singletons. A further study also used this sample, focusing on T cells of mothers and their children.

Specimen: blood. The receptors shown here come from a boy aged 10-17 years in good health.

A few counts support this clonotype. At one boundary the junction diverges from the germline segment, which might be a read error. The chain recombines TRBV4-3 with TRBJ2-1; possibly TRBD1 for D (6 bases). This CDR3 comprises 17 residues. Germline V gene data show CDR1 as LGHNA and CDR2 as YSLEER. The CDR3 here is CASSQVGSDSSYNELFF. The CDR3 DNA is TGCGCCAGCAGCCAAGTAGGATCGGACAGCTCCTACAATGAGCTGTTCTTC.

The table lists this clonotype with a few counts. This may be a read error, as it is one base from a much larger clone. CDR3 amino acids: CASSPLGVNYEQYF. CDR3 in DNA: TGTGCCAGCAGTCCCCTGGGAGTAAACTACGAGCAGTACTTC. The genes are TRBV9 and TRBJ2-5, with D maybe TRBD2 (5 bases). The assigned J gene may be wrong: the sequence end matches TRBJ2-7 better. The V gene's germline CDR1 is SGDLS and CDR2 YYNGEE. The CDR3 contains 14 residues.

The V and J genes are TRBV9 and TRBJ2-3; TRBD2 agrees at 9 bases. The ends lost 0 bases at V and 5 bases at J; junction bases unmatched: 7. The CDR3 runs 16 residues. Germline-derived CDR1 and CDR2 are SGDLS and YYNGEE. The CDR3 DNA reads as TGTGCCAGCAGCGTAGTGGGCGGGGGGGTATTAGATACGCAGTATTTT. It is translated as CASSVVGGGVLDTQYF.

The rearrangement uses TRBV6-5 and TRBJ1-3, with 7 bases identical to TRBD1. From germline, CDR1 is MNHEY and CDR2 SVGAGI. V lost 6 bases, J lost 0 bases, and 5 bases stayed unmatched. The CDR3 consists of 15 residues. The CDR3 bases are TGTGCCAGCAGCTACGACAGGGACTCTGGAAACACCATATATTTT. Amino acids: CASSYDRDSGNTIYF.

This clonotype was seen only a few times. This chain links TRBV19 with TRBJ1-1; D is undetermined. V lost 8 bases to trimming and J lost 0 bases, with 16 bases between them. There are 15 residues in the CDR3. Germline lookup yields CDR1 LNHDA and CDR2 SQIVND (reference sequence). The CDR3 sequence is CASAEERAMNTEAFF. As DNA, the CDR3 is TGTGCCAGTGCAGAGGAGCGTGCGATGAACACTGAAGCTTTCTTT.

This clonotype was observed a handful of times. At one end the junction does not follow the germline gene, possibly because of a read error. The chain carries TRBV7-3 and TRBJ2-1; tentative D call: TRBD2 (5 bases). The CDR3 sequence is 16 residues long. CDR1 SGHTA and CDR2 FQGTGA come from the germline V gene. CDR3 in amino acids: CASSLILGVGYNEQLF. CDR3 coding DNA: TGTGCCAGCAGCTTAATTCTGGGAGTGGGCTACAATGAGCAGCTCTTC.

The J gene is TRBJ1-1, the V gene TRBV7-2; D gene ambiguous. The CDR3 covers 14 residues. V was trimmed by 4 bases and J by 1 base, leaving 10 bases between them. In germline, CDR1 is SGHTA, CDR2 FQGNSA. The DNA of the CDR3 is TGTGCCAGCAGCTCCCAGTTATGGAACACTGAAGCTTTCTTT. The encoded protein is CASSSQLWNTEAFF.

The chain couples TRBV3-1 to TRBJ2-7; D not certain. The CDR3 has 12 residues. Trimming removed 4 bases at V and 6 bases at J, with 10 bases between. Germline CDR1 is LGHDT and CDR2 is YNNKEL (reference sequence). CDR3 nucleotide sequence: TGTGCCAGCAGCCCCAGTCGTAGCGAGCAGTACTTC. It encodes CASSPSRSEQYF.

This clonotype was detected only once. At one end the junction does not follow the germline gene, possibly because of a read error. CDR3: CTSSLKFLGTGYPQPQHF. In DNA form, the CDR3 reads TGTACCAGCAGTTTAAAATTCCTGGGGACAGGGTATCCGCAGCCCCAGCATTTT. The chain combines TRBV27 with TRBJ1-5; the match to TRBD1 covers 9 bases. The length of the CDR3 is 18 residues. CDR1 MNHEY and CDR2 SMNVEV come from the germline V gene (reference sequence).

The genes are TRBV29-1 and TRBJ2-5, with unresolved D. This CDR3 has 13 residues. CDR1 is SQVTM and CDR2 is ANQGSEA in the germline V gene. Trimming took 4 bases from V and 2 from J, leaving 11 bases between them. CDR3 coding DNA: TGCAGCGTTGTAGGACGGCTTCAAGAGACCCAGTACTTC. It is translated as CSVVGRLQETQYF. Full variable domain (remainder filled in from reference TRBV29-1 and TRBJ2-5): SAVISQKPSRDICQRGTSLTIQCQVDSQVTMMFWYRQQPGQSLTLIATANQGSEATYESGFVIDKFPISRPNLTFSTLTVSNMSPEDSSIYLCSVVGRLQETQYFGPGTRLLVL.

This clonotype was detected only a few times. CDR3 residues: CASSQGDHSYEQYF. CDR3 in DNA: TGTGCCAGCAGTCAGGGCGACCACTCCTACGAGCAGTACTTC. The chain combines TRBV6-1 with TRBJ2-5; perhaps TRBD1 as D (5 bases). The J call may be faulty, since TRBJ2-7 better matches the DNA end. The V gene's germline CDR1 is MNHNS and CDR2 SASEGT. The CDR3 is 14 amino acids.

The chain carries TRBV10-3 and TRBJ1-1; a weak D match, TRBD1 (5 bases). The germline V gene encodes CDR1 ENHRY and CDR2 SYGVKD. V lost 4 bases to trimming and J lost 0 bases, with 12 bases between them. There are 15 residues in the CDR3. The CDR3 reads CAISGVSGLNTEAFF. The CDR3 coding sequence is TGTGCCATCAGTGGGGTATCAGGGTTGAACACTGAAGCTTTCTTT.

The chain uses TRBV7-2 and TRBJ2-3, with D hard to call. Germline values: CDR1 SGHTA, CDR2 FQGNSA. The CDR3 totals 14 residues. Deletions cut 6 bases from V and 2 bases from J, with 12 bases between. CDR3 sequence (DNA): TGTGCCAGCAGTTCCCTAGGGCCCACAGATACGCAGTATTTT. Its translation: CASSSLGPTDTQYF.

This clonotype has just a few counts. J is TRBJ2-7 and V is TRBV6-5, with TRBD1 matching 7 bases. There are 13 residues in the CDR3. Germline V CDR1 and CDR2: MNHEY, SVGAGI. The ends lost 6 bases at V and 2 bases at J; junction bases unmatched: 4. The CDR3 loop reads CASRTGAAYEQYF. CDR3 nucleotide sequence: TGTGCCAGCAGAACAGGGGCTGCCTACGAGCAGTACTTC.

There are a few counts of this clonotype. CDR3 in amino acids: CASSPEVQRGYNEQFF. CDR3 bases: TGTGCCAGCAGCCCAGAGGTACAGCGTGGGTACAATGAGCAGTTCTTC. This chain joins TRBV3-1 and TRBJ2-1; D is unresolved. Trimming shortened V by 4 bases and J by 4 bases, and 17 bases separated the two germline ends. Germline V gene lookup returns CDR1 LGHDT and CDR2 YNNKEL (reference sequence). The CDR3 extends over 16 amino acids.

This clonotype has only a few counts. This chain uses TRBV20-1 with TRBJ1-6, with 7 bases fitting TRBD1. Germline V CDR1 and CDR2: DFQATT, SNEGSKA (reference sequence). The V segment lost 0 bases and the J segment 9 bases; nucleotides outside the gene matches: 8. The CDR3 runs to 15 residues. The CDR3 sequence: CSARESRGLASPLHF. CDR3 nucleotides: TGCAGTGCTAGAGAGAGCAGGGGGTTGGCTTCACCCCTCCACTTT.

Only a few counts were recorded for this clonotype. The chain has TRBV20-1 and TRBJ2-1; 7 positions agree with TRBD1. Germline values: CDR1 DFQATT, CDR2 SNEGSKA (reference sequence). The V and J ends lost 6 bases and 0 bases, in that order; junction bases with no gene match: 14. The CDR3 is 17 residues long. This CDR3 reads CSANPDRRYSSYNEQFF. The CDR3 DNA is TGCAGTGCCAATCCGGACAGGCGTTATAGCTCCTACAATGAGCAGTTCTTC.

The rearrangement uses TRBV3-1 and TRBJ1-2; the match to TRBD1 covers 8 bases. The germline CDR1 and CDR2 sequences are LGHDT and YNNKEL (reference sequence). The ends lost 2 bases at V and 8 bases at J; junction bases unmatched: 16. The CDR3 runs 17 residues. The CDR3 here is CASSQFAGGSDHYGYTF. The CDR3, as DNA: TGTGCCAGCAGCCAATTCGCAGGGGGCTCGGATCATTACGGCTACACCTTC.

This chain joins TRBV19 and TRBJ2-5; D not certain. The germline V gene encodes CDR1 LNHDA and CDR2 SQIVND (reference sequence). The CDR3 totals 11 residues. V was clipped by 5 bases and J by 8 bases, with 9 bases between them. In DNA form, the CDR3 reads TGTGCCAGTAGTGCCCAGGACACCCAGTACTTC. Protein product: CASSAQDTQYF.

Here the CDR3 reads CSARTVKSSYNEQFF. The CDR3 DNA reads TGCAGTGCTAGAACTGTTAAGAGCTCCTACAATGAGCAGTTCTTC. J is TRBJ2-1 and V is TRBV20-1, with no clear D. The germline V gene encodes CDR1 DFQATT and CDR2 SNEGSKA (reference sequence). This CDR3 has 15 amino acids. The V gene lost 2 bases and the J gene lost 0 bases, with 11 bases spanning the gap.

The J gene is TRBJ1-6, the V gene TRBV10-3; a possible D gene is TRBD1 (5 bases). V gave up 3 bases and J gave up 10 bases, with 10 bases separating them. The CDR3 has 13 amino acids. Germline V gene data show CDR1 as ENHRY and CDR2 as SYGVKD. Here the CDR3 DNA reads TGTGCCATCAGTGAATTGGGGGGATCACCCCTCCACTTT. Amino acids: CAISELGGSPLHF.

This clonotype came up a few times. The chain joins TRBV20-1 to TRBJ2-7, with D maybe TRBD1 (5 bases). V was cut by 0 bases and J by 0 bases, with 18 bases left in between. CDR3 length: 17 residues. Germline CDR1 is DFQATT and CDR2 is SNEGSKA (reference sequence). In DNA form, the CDR3 reads TGCAGTGCTAGAGACCGATATGGGGCGGACCTCTCCTACGAGCAGTACTTC. Encoded protein: CSARDRYGADLSYEQYF.

This clonotype was picked up a small number of times. One end of the junction fails to match germline, which may point to a read error. The chain carries TRBV28 and TRBJ2-7; maybe TRBD2 (5 bases). The CDR3 spans 16 residues. CDR1 and CDR2 from the germline V gene are MDHEN and SYDVKM. CDR3 DNA sequence: TGTGCCAGCAGCCGCCTAGGAGGACGGATCTCCTGCGAGCAGTACTTC. Translation: CASSRLGGRISCEQYF.

The chain carries TRBV29-1 and TRBJ1-5; D remains unclear. The CDR3 runs to 13 residues. Trimming removed 6 bases at V and 1 base at J, with 10 bases between. Germline lookup yields CDR1 SQVTM and CDR2 ANQGSEA. The CDR3 bases are TGCAGCGTCACCGAACGAAGCAATCAGCCCCAGCATTTT. This sequence encodes CSVTERSNQPQHF.

This clonotype appeared a few times. A much larger clone lies a single base off, so this may be a read error. The rearrangement joins TRBV2 to TRBJ2-1; TRBD2 agrees at 7 bases. Trimming took 4 bases from V and 10 from J; bases not matched to a gene: 13. The CDR3 covers 15 residues. Germline V gene data show CDR1 as SNHLY and CDR2 as FYNNEI. For the CDR3, the DNA is TGTGCCAGCAGTGCAAGAGCGGGGACTCTTTCCGAGCAGTTCTTC. Amino acids: CASSARAGTLSEQFF.

This clonotype showed up just a few times. The V and J genes are TRBV2 and TRBJ1-1, with 7 positions matching TRBD1. The CDR3 has 15 residues. Germline V gene data show CDR1 as SNHLY and CDR2 as FYNNEI. J lost 4 bases, V lost 6 bases, and 11 bases had no gene match. CDR3 sequence reads: CASREEQGSGTEAFF. DNA for the CDR3: TGTGCCAGCAGGGAGGAACAGGGGTCTGGCACTGAAGCTTTCTTT.

There are a few counts of this clonotype. V usage is TRBV4-1 and J usage is TRBJ2-7; 9 nucleotides align to TRBD1. The DNA matches TRBJ2-5 better at its end, which makes the J call doubtful. The CDR3 contains 15 residues. Germline V CDR1 and CDR2: MGHRA, YSYEKL. The CDR3 nucleotides are TGCGCCAGCAGCCAAGTTGGGACAGGGAAAGAGACCCAGTACTTC. This encodes CASSQVGTGKETQYF.